This T cell receptor (beta chain) was sequenced during a study of cytomegalovirus exposure and HLA in healthy donors. Turning to the study itself: The roughly 670 first-cohort repertoires shared a platform with the approximately 130 validation repertoires, as reported in a later analysis.

Study-level findings and limits: There were 150 to 200 TCR beta chains listed as cytomegalovirus-associated.

Turning to this clone: No antigen is known for it.

Profiling relied on immunoSEQ multiplex PCR, and the TCRdb table lists in-frame clones only, not all of them. Of approximately 300,000 clones detected, 87% appear once; the ten largest clones hold roughly 1.1%. Input material: PBMCs. This receptor was obtained from a woman aged 25-40 years in good health and CMV-seropositive.

This CDR3 reads CASSPKGLAGAVAYEQYF. The CDR3 bases are TGTGCCAGCAGCCCGAAGGGACTAGCGGGAGCGGTGGCCTACGAGCAGTACTTC. The gene calls are TRBV7-9 and TRBJ2-7; TRBD2 aligns across 14 bases. Trimming cost V 5 bases and J 2 bases; bases outside gene matches: 11. Looked up from germline, CDR1 is SEHNR and CDR2 is FQNEAQ (reference sequence). This CDR3 has 18 residues.